A single sample gave rise to the 8 T cell receptor beta chains below, sequenced in a study of T cells in Graves' hyperthyroidism and ophthalmopathy. Amplification targeted TCR beta CDR3 regions from RNA transcripts. The TCR CDR3 was amplified in a first-round RT-PCR using the HTBI primer set. TCRdb re-analysed the multiplex PCR reads in MiXCR, keeping a single row per CDR3 protein. The sample carries 350,000 to 400,000 distinct CDR3 sequences, 14% recorded once. Material: blood. The receptors stem from a woman aged 60 to 75 with Graves' hyperthyroidism.

The rearrangement links TRBV29-1 to TRBJ2-1; 8 nucleotides agree with TRBD2. Trimming removed 0 bases from V and 9 bases from J; junction bases left unmatched: 10. Germline V gene data show CDR1 as SQVTM and CDR2 as ANQGSEA. The CDR3 is 15 residues long. The CDR3 region is CSVEDLTGGGGEQFF. The CDR3 DNA reads TGCAGCGTTGAAGATCTCACGGGGGGGGGCGGTGAGCAGTTCTTC.

This clonotype was recorded many times. The rearrangement joins TRBV20-1 to TRBJ2-7; possibly TRBD2 for D (5 bases). Trimming left V 6 bases short and J 5 bases short, with 17 bases between. The CDR3 loop spans 13 amino acids. Per the germline V gene, CDR1 is DFQATT and CDR2 is SNEGSKA (reference sequence). CDR3 residues: CSARRTGSDEQYF. CDR3 DNA: TGCAGTGCGAGACGGACGGGGAGCGACGAGCAGTACTTC.

The genes are TRBV19 and TRBJ2-1; D gene ambiguous. Trimming cost V 6 bases and J 3 bases, with 12 bases left between them. The germline V gene encodes CDR1 LNHDA and CDR2 SQIVND (reference sequence). This CDR3 has 14 amino acids. The CDR3, as DNA: TGTGCCAGTAGCCCCTACGACCGCTACAATGAGCAGTTCTTC. It codes for CASSPYDRYNEQFF.

The rearrangement joins TRBV13 to TRBJ2-1; TRBD1 matches at 8 bases. CDR3 size: 15 residues. Germline CDR1 is PRHDT and CDR2 is FYEKMQ (reference sequence). The ends lost 6 bases at V and 4 bases at J; junction bases unmatched: 8. The CDR3 sequence: CASRFFRDRYNEQFF. DNA for the CDR3: TGTGCCAGCAGGTTCTTCCGGGACAGGTACAATGAGCAGTTCTTC.

Remarks on this clonotype: A single base separates this from a much larger clone, so it may be a read error. This chain uses TRBV6-5 with TRBJ1-3; maybe TRBD1 (6 bases). This CDR3 has 15 residues. Germline V gene sequence: CDR1 MNHEY, CDR2 SVGAGI. DNA of the CDR3: TGTGCCAGCAGTCACCGGCCTTTAGGGGGAAACGCCATATATTTT. This gives the protein CASSHRPLGGNAIYF.

Many counts were recorded for this clonotype. The chain links TRBV3-1 to TRBJ2-3; D not resolved. Germline-derived CDR1 and CDR2 are LGHDT and YNNKEL (reference sequence). With 1 base removed from V and 2 bases from J, the gap between germline ends came to 10 bases. CDR3 length equals 15 residues. CDR3 in DNA: TGTGCCAGCAGCCAAGGAAACTTCTACACAGATACGCAGTATTTT. Translation: CASSQGNFYTDTQYF.

This clonotype was seen many times. This rearrangement joins TRBV11-2 to TRBJ2-2; TRBD2 might be the D (5 bases). There are 15 residues in the CDR3. V lost 2 bases to trimming and J lost 4 bases, with 11 bases between them. Germline V gene sequence: CDR1 SGHAT, CDR2 FQNNGV. The CDR3 DNA follows: TGTGCCAGCAGCTTAATGGTAGCGCTCACCGGGGAGCTGTTTTTT. Residues: CASSLMVALTGELFF.

This clonotype has more than one count but fewer than ten. The J gene is TRBJ2-2, the V gene TRBV4-2, with 9 bases identical to TRBD2. Germline trimming cut 3 bases from V and 4 bases from J; bases unmatched to any gene: 6. Germline loops: CDR1 LGHNA, CDR2 YNFKEQ. CDR3 size: 16 residues. Here the CDR3 reads CASSQTAGGITGELFF. The CDR3 DNA follows: TGTGCCAGCAGCCAGACAGCGGGAGGTATCACCGGGGAGCTGTTTTTT.